Following are 28 T cell receptor beta chains from one sample sequenced in a study of technical replicates of blood from a few donors. Only in-frame clones appear in the TCRdb table, and some are missing; sequencing was by immunoSEQ multiplex PCR. The sample has some 79,000 clones; approximately 91% are singletons. Input material: T cells isolated from PBMCs. The origin of the receptors is a human donor in good health. Some clones in this sample may be carry-over from other donors' samples.

J is TRBJ2-5 and V is TRBV6-5, with 8 bases lining up with TRBD1. The CDR3 length is 13 residues. CDR1 is MNHEY, CDR2 SVGAGI, per germline. V lost 5 bases, J lost 5 bases, and 4 bases stayed unmatched. As DNA, the CDR3 is TGTGCCAGCAGTAGACAGGGGTCCGAGACCCAGTACTTC. Its translation is CASSRQGSETQYF.

The chain carries TRBV27 and TRBJ1-2, with 8 bases aligning to TRBD1. Germline CDR1 reads MNHEY; CDR2 reads SMNVEV (reference sequence). This CDR3 is 16 amino acids long. With V trimmed by 0 bases and J by 1 base, 4 bases remained unmatched. Here the CDR3 DNA reads TGTGCCAGCAGTTTATCGAGGACAGGGTTTAACTATGGCTACACCTTC. It yields the protein CASSLSRTGFNYGYTF.

This sequence joins TRBV9 and TRBJ2-5; D gene unclear. V shed 0 bases and J shed 2 bases, with 8 bases lying between them. The CDR3 contains 14 residues. Germline loops: CDR1 SGDLS, CDR2 YYNGEE. The CDR3 loop reads CASSVGSLQETQYF. The CDR3 coding sequence is TGTGCCAGCAGCGTAGGTAGCTTACAAGAGACCCAGTACTTC.

The chain joins TRBV27 to TRBJ1-2; unclear D gene. The CDR3 contains 12 residues. Germline V CDR1 and CDR2: MNHEY, SMNVEV (reference sequence). The V and J ends lost 9 bases and 4 bases respectively, with 12 bases between them. The CDR3 here is CASMRVGYGYTF. DNA for the CDR3: TGTGCCAGTATGAGGGTTGGCTATGGCTACACCTTC.

The chain uses TRBV28 and TRBJ1-4; TRBD1 might be the D (6 bases). CDR1 MDHEN and CDR2 SYDVKM come from the germline V gene. V was clipped by 3 bases and J by 4 bases, with 12 bases between them. This CDR3 region has 15 residues. CDR3 sequence reads: CASSFLRTVNEKLFF. The CDR3 DNA reads TGTGCCAGCAGTTTCCTTAGGACAGTTAATGAAAAACTGTTTTTT.

The chain links TRBV11-3 to TRBJ2-1; TRBD2 matches 10 bases. The CDR3 length is 15 residues. With 1 base clipped from V and 6 bases from J, the junction kept 3 bases outside the gene matches. CDR1 and CDR2 from the germline V gene are SGHNT and YENEEA. CDR3 sequence: CASSLVAGGRNEQFF. In DNA form, the CDR3 reads TGTGCCAGCAGCTTAGTAGCGGGAGGACGCAATGAGCAGTTCTTC. The full variable domain, rest sourced from reference TRBV11-3 and TRBJ2-1, is EAGVVQSPRYKIIEKKQPVAFWCNPISGHNTLYWYLQNLGQGPELLIRYENEEAVDDSQLPKDRFSAERLKGVDSTLKIQPAELGDSAVYLCASSLVAGGRNEQFFGPGTRLTVL.

Here the CDR3 reads CASSVAPQGTGANVLTF. Written as DNA, the CDR3 is TGTGCCAGCAGCGTAGCCCCTCAGGGGACTGGGGCCAACGTCCTGACTTTC. The gene calls are TRBV9 and TRBJ2-6; TRBD1 is a possible D gene (6 bases). CDR1 SGDLS and CDR2 YYNGEE come from the germline V gene. This CDR3 comprises 17 residues. V was pared by 0 bases and J by 2 bases, with 12 bases between.

This clone has just one count. The junction and the germline gene differ at one end; a read error may be behind it. This chain connects TRBV28 to TRBJ1-1, with D perhaps TRBD1 (6 bases). Per germline, CDR1 MDHEN and CDR2 SYDVKM. The CDR3 has 13 residues. The CDR3 coding sequence is TGTGCCGGCAGACAGGACCTGAACACTGAAGCTTTCTTT. Translated: CAGRQDLNTEAFF.

This chain connects TRBV10-3 to TRBJ2-3; D gene ambiguous. This CDR3 comprises 12 residues. V was cut by 3 bases and J by 3 bases, with 4 bases left in between. Germline V gene data show CDR1 as ENHRY and CDR2 as SYGVKD. The DNA of the CDR3 is TGTGCCATCAGTGATCAAACAGATACGCAGTATTTT. Its translation is CAISDQTDTQYF.

The chain combines TRBV11-2 with TRBJ2-7, with a possible D match to TRBD2 (6 bases). CDR3 length: 13 residues. The germline gives CDR1 SGHAT, CDR2 FQNNGV. V lost 0 bases, J lost 7 bases, and 10 bases lay in between. As DNA, the CDR3 is TGTGCCAGCAGCTTAGAGCGGGATAATGAGCAGTACTTC. Protein: CASSLERDNEQYF.

The chain carries TRBV28 and TRBJ2-5, with D possibly being TRBD2 (6 bases). From germline, CDR1 is MDHEN and CDR2 SYDVKM. V lost 5 bases and J 1 base, leaving 11 bases between the germline ends. The CDR3 extends over 14 amino acids. CDR3: CASSHAGTQETQYF. CDR3 nucleotides: TGTGCCAGCAGTCACGCGGGGACCCAAGAGACCCAGTACTTC.

The gene calls are TRBV19 and TRBJ1-1; possible D gene TRBD1, 6 bases. The V end lost 0 bases, the J end lost 3 bases, and 20 bases lay between the germline ends. This CDR3 spans 18 amino acids. The germline V gene has CDR1 LNHDA and CDR2 SQIVND (reference sequence). In DNA, the CDR3 is TGTGCCAGTAGTATAGATCTTGTCAGGGGAAGGGGAGACACTGAAGCTTTCTTT. It codes for CASSIDLVRGRGDTEAFF. The full variable domain, its missing parts supplied by reference TRBV19 and TRBJ1-1, is DGGITQSPKYLFRKEGQNVTLSCEQNLNHDAMYWYRQDPGQGLRLIYYSQIVNDFQKGDIAEGYSVSREKKESFPLTVTSAQKNPTAFYLCASSIDLVRGRGDTEAFFGQGTRLTVV.

J is TRBJ1-4 and V is TRBV19; 7 bases match TRBD1. The CDR3 sequence is 16 residues long. Per germline, CDR1 LNHDA and CDR2 SQIVND (reference sequence). J gave up 6 bases and V 3 bases, and 10 bases lay outside the gene matches. The CDR3 bases are TGTGCCAGTAGTATCTTTCTTGCAGGGGGAGATGAAAAACTGTTTTTT. This encodes CASSIFLAGGDEKLFF. The complete variable domain, with remaining parts taken from reference TRBV19 and TRBJ1-4, reads DGGITQSPKYLFRKEGQNVTLSCEQNLNHDAMYWYRQDPGQGLRLIYYSQIVNDFQKGDIAEGYSVSREKKESFPLTVTSAQKNPTAFYLCASSIFLAGGDEKLFFGSGTQLSVL.

The V gene is TRBV15, the J gene TRBJ2-7, with D possibly being TRBD2 (6 bases). The CDR3 is made up of 17 amino acids. The germline V and J ends were trimmed by 0 bases and 2 bases, with 17 bases remaining between them. Germline assignment: CDR1 LNHNV and CDR2 YYDKDF (reference sequence). For the CDR3, the DNA is TGTGCCACCAGCAGAGATCCCGGAGGGCTTATTACCTACGAGCAGTACTTC. This translates into CATSRDPGGLITYEQYF.

This clone was counted once. The J gene is TRBJ2-7, the V gene TRBV6-6; D gene uncertain. The CDR3 runs 14 residues. V lost 7 bases to trimming and J lost 3 bases, with 16 bases between them. The germline gives CDR1 MNHNY, CDR2 SVGAGI (reference sequence). The DNA of the CDR3 is TGTGCCAGCACTGGTGTGGGCATGAACTACGAGCAGTACTTC. Translated, it gives CASTGVGMNYEQYF.

This clone has just a few counts. The V gene is TRBV25-1, the J gene TRBJ1-1, with 8 bases lining up with TRBD1. Trimming removed 10 bases from V and 2 bases from J; junction bases left unmatched: 6. CDR3 length equals 13 residues. Germline CDR1 is MGHDK and CDR2 is SYGVNS. DNA for the CDR3: TGTGCCACTCAGACAGGGGCCAACACTGAAGCTTTCTTT. It encodes CATQTGANTEAFF.

The genes are TRBV28 and TRBJ2-1, with a possible D match to TRBD1 (5 bases). Trimming removed 5 bases from V and 3 bases from J, with 8 bases in between. The germline V gene has CDR1 MDHEN and CDR2 SYDVKM. The CDR3 runs 13 residues. The CDR3, as DNA: TGTGCCAGCAGTCGGACACACTACAATGAGCAGTTCTTC. It is translated as CASSRTHYNEQFF.

CDR3 residues: CASSLANMNTEAFF. As DNA, the CDR3 is TGCGCCAGCAGCTTGGCCAACATGAACACTGAAGCTTTCTTT. The chain couples TRBV5-1 to TRBJ1-1; D call uncertain. The CDR3 extends over 14 amino acids. CDR1 SGHRS and CDR2 YFSETQ come from the germline V gene. Trimming pared 0 bases from V and 0 bases from J, leaving 6 bases between.

The chain has TRBV6-1 and TRBJ1-2; no reliable D call. This CDR3 has 13 residues. The ends were cut back, 4 bases at V and 4 bases at J, with 10 bases in the middle. Germline-derived CDR1 and CDR2 are MNHNS and SASEGT. CDR3 nucleotide sequence: TGTGCCAGCAGTGTAATAGGCGGCTATGGCTACACCTTC. It codes for CASSVIGGYGYTF.

In this sample, this clone turned up a few times. The chain joins TRBV2 to TRBJ2-7, with 9 nucleotides matching TRBD2. After removal of 3 bases from V and 5 bases from J, the junction contained 11 bases not matched to a gene. CDR1 and CDR2 (germline): SNHLY, FYNNEI. This CDR3 is built from 16 residues. CDR3 region: CASSDLDSGSFHEQYF. The CDR3 bases are TGTGCCAGCAGTGATTTGGATAGCGGGAGCTTTCACGAGCAGTACTTC.

The V and J genes are TRBV4-1 and TRBJ2-7; a weak D match, TRBD1 (6 bases). Trimming cost V 4 bases and J 2 bases, with 12 bases left between them. This CDR3 contains 14 residues. In germline, CDR1 is MGHRA, CDR2 YSYEKL. Here the CDR3 reads CASSPRDTTYEQYF. The CDR3 nucleotides are TGCGCCAGCAGCCCACGGGACACCACCTACGAGCAGTACTTC.

The chain combines TRBV5-1 with TRBJ2-1; TRBD2 aligns across 7 bases. V was clipped by 1 base and J by 3 bases; unmatched bases: 4. Per germline, CDR1 SGHRS and CDR2 YFSETQ. The CDR3 consists of 15 residues. CDR3 residues: CASSLRSGDYNEQFF. DNA for the CDR3: TGCGCCAGCAGCTTGAGAAGCGGGGACTACAATGAGCAGTTCTTC.

V is TRBV5-5 and J is TRBJ1-1; D not resolved. CDR1 is SGHKS and CDR2 is YYEKEE in the germline V gene (reference sequence). The CDR3 is 15 amino acids. Trimming shortened V by 4 bases and J by 0 bases, and 13 bases separated the two germline ends. The DNA of the CDR3 is TGTGCCAGCAGCACCGTGTGGACTTTGAACACTGAAGCTTTCTTT. It specifies CASSTVWTLNTEAFF. Looking up the rest from reference TRBV5-5 and TRBJ1-1 gives the full variable domain: DAGVTQSPTHLIKTRGQQVTLRCSPISGHKSVSWYQQVLGQGPQFIFQYYEKEERGRGNFPDRFSARQFPNYSSELNVNALLLGDSALYLCASSTVWTLNTEAFFGQGTRLTVV.

Regarding this clone: The junction departs from the called germline gene at one end, perhaps through a read error. The CDR3 region has the DNA TGTGCTAGCAGCTCGGGACAGGGGGAGACCCAGTACTTC. Its protein product is CASSSGQGETQYF. The chain is built from TRBV7-7 and TRBJ2-5; 10 nucleotides line up with TRBD1. The CDR3 contains 13 residues. From germline, CDR1 is SSHAT and CDR2 FNYEAQ (reference sequence).

The chain joins TRBV6-5 to TRBJ1-2; D unresolved. The V end lost 2 bases, the J end lost 0 bases, and 4 bases lay between the germline ends. Germline CDR1 MNHEY, CDR2 SVGAGI. The CDR3 totals 13 residues. The CDR3 spells CASSYTANYGYTF. Here the CDR3 DNA reads TGTGCCAGCAGTTACACAGCTAACTATGGCTACACCTTC.

This chain joins TRBV13 and TRBJ1-2; D call uncertain. Germline lookup yields CDR1 PRHDT and CDR2 FYEKMQ (reference sequence). This CDR3 region has 13 residues. With 2 bases removed from V and 6 bases from J, the gap between germline ends came to 10 bases. CDR3 nucleotide sequence: TGTGCCAGCAGCTTACAGGTCCGAGATGGCTACACCTTC. The encoded protein is CASSLQVRDGYTF. The complete variable domain, with remaining parts taken from reference TRBV13 and TRBJ1-2, reads AAGVIQSPRHLIKEKRETATLKCYPIPRHDTVYWYQQGPGQDPQFLISFYEKMQSDKGSIPDRFSAQQFSDYHSELNMSSLELGDSALYFCASSLQVRDGYTFGSGTRLTVV.

The chain combines TRBV2 with TRBJ1-6; 8 bases are a match to TRBD1. CDR1 SNHLY and CDR2 FYNNEI come from the germline V gene. The CDR3 loop spans 15 amino acids. The V gene end was trimmed by 2 bases and the J gene end by 7 bases; junction bases not matched to a gene: 4. CDR3 protein: CASSEQRQGNSPLHF. The DNA for the CDR3 is TGTGCCAGCAGTGAACAGAGACAGGGGAATTCACCCCTCCACTTT.

The CDR3 loop is CASSASGTSELYEQYF. In DNA, the CDR3 is TGTGCCAGTAGTGCATCCGGGACTAGCGAACTCTACGAGCAGTACTTC. V and J are TRBV19 and TRBJ2-7; 10 bases line up with TRBD2. Germline V gene lookup returns CDR1 LNHDA and CDR2 SQIVND (reference sequence). V lost 5 bases, J lost 3 bases, and 10 bases stayed unmatched. The CDR3 extends over 16 amino acids. Looking up the rest from reference TRBV19 and TRBJ2-7 gives the full variable domain: DGGITQSPKYLFRKEGQNVTLSCEQNLNHDAMYWYRQDPGQGLRLIYYSQIVNDFQKGDIAEGYSVSREKKESFPLTVTSAQKNPTAFYLCASSASGTSELYEQYFGPGTRLTVT.